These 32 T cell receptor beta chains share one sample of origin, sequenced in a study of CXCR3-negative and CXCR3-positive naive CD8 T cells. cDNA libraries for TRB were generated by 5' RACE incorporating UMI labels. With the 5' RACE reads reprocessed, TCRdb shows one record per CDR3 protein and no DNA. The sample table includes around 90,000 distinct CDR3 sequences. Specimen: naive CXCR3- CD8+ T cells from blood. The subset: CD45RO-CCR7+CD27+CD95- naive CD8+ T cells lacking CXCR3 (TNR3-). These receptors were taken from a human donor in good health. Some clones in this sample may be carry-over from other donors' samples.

CDR3 amino acids: CSVTDAPGGYTF. V and J are TRBV29-1 and TRBJ1-2; TCRdb proposes TRBD1, but this gene call is untestable without DNA. Germline-derived CDR1 and CDR2 are SQVTM and ANQGSEA. CDR3 size: 12 residues. Combining the CDR3 with reference TRBV29-1 and TRBJ1-2 gives the whole variable domain SAVISQKPSRDICQRGTSLTIQCQVDSQVTMMFWYRQQPGQSLTLIATANQGSEATYESGFVIDKFPISRPNLTFSTLTVSNMSPEDSSIYLCSVTDAPGGYTFGSGTRLTVV.

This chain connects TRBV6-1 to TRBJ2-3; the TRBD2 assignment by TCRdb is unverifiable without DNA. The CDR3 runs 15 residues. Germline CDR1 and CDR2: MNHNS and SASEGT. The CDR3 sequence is CASRIRLAGADTQYF.

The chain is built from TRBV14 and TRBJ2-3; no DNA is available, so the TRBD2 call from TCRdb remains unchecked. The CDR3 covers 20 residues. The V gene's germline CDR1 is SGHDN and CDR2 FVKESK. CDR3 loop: CASSQDWGLAGVLSTDTQYF.

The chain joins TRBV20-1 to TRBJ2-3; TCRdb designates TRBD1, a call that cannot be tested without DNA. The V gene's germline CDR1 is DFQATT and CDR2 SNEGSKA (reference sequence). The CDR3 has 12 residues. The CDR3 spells CSPPIDTDTQYF.

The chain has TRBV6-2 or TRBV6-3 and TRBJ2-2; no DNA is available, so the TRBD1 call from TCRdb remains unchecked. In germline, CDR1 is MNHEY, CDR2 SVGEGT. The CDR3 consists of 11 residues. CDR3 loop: CASTGSGELFF.

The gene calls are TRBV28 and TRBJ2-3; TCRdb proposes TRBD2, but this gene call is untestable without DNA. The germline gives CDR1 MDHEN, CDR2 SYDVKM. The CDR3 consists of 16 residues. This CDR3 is CASSPRPAVSTDTQYF.

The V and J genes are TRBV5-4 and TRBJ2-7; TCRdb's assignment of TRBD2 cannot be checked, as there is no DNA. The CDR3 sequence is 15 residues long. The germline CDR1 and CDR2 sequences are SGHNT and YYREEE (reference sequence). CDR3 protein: CASSQTGLAGGEQYF.

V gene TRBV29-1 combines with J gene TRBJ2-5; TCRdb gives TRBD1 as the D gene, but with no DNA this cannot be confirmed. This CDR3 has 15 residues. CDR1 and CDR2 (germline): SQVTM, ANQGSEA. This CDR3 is CSVAPPDRGGETQYF.

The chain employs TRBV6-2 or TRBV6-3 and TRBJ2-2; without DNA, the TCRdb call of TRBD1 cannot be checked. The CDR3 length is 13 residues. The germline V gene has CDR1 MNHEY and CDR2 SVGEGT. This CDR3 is CASSQQGIGELFF.

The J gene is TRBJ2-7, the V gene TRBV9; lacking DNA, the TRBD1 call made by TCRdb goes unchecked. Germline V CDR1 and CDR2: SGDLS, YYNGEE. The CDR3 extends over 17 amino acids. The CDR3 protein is CASSDGTGGLGYYEQYF.

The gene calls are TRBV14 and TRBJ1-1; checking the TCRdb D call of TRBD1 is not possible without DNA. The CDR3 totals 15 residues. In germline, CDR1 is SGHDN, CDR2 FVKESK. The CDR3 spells CASSQGGGVDTEAFF.

This CDR3 is CASRVDSGDSFPLNYGYTF. The chain joins TRBV6-6 to TRBJ1-2; the D call of TRBD1 rests on TCRdb alone, since no DNA is present to check it. Germline CDR1 and CDR2: MNHNY and SVGAGI (reference sequence). CDR3 length equals 19 residues.

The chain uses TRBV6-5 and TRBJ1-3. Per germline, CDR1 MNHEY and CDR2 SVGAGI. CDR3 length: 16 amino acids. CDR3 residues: CASSTAHQHSGNTIYF.

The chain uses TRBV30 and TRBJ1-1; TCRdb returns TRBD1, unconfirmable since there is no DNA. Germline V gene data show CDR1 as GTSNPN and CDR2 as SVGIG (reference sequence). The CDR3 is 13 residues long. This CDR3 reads CAWDSVMNTEAFF.

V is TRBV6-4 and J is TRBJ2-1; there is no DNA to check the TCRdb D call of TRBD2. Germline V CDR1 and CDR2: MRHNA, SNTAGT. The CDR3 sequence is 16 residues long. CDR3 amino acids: CASSDSASGEYNEQFF.

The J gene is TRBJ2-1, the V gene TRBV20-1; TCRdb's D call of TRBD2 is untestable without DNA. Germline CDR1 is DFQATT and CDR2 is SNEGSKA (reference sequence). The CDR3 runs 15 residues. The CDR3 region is CSAGTSGWAGDEQFF.

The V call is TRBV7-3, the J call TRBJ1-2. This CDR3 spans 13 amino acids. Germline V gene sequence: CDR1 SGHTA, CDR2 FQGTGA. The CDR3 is CASSFADNYGYTF.

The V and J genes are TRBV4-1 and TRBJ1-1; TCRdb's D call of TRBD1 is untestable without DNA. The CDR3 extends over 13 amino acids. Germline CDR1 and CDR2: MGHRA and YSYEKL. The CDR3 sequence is CASSQTVNTEAFF.

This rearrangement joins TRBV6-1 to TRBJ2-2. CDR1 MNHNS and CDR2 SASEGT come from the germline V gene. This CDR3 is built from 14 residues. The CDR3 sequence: CASSDKLDTGELFF.

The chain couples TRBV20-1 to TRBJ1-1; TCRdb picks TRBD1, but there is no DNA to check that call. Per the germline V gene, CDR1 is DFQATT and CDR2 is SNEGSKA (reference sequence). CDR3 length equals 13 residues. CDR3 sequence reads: CSARARQESSAFF.

CDR3 loop: CASSLADDLPGYTF. This rearrangement joins TRBV7-2 to TRBJ1-2. This CDR3 contains 14 residues. Germline CDR1 SGHTA, CDR2 FQGNSA.

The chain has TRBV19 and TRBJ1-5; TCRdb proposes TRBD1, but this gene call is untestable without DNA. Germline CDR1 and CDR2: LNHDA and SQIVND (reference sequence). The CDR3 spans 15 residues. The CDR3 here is CASSIPGGLDQPQHF.

The chain's CDR3 is CSVHRGDTGELFF. This rearrangement joins TRBV29-1 to TRBJ2-2; the D call of TRBD1 rests on TCRdb alone, since no DNA is present to check it. CDR1 and CDR2 (germline): SQVTM, ANQGSEA. The CDR3 spans 13 residues.

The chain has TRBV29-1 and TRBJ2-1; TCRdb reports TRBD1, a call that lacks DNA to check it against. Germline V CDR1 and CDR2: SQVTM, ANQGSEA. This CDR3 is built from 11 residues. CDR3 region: CSVPRGNEQFF.

Here the CDR3 reads CASSLRWAGFGNTEAFF. The chain has TRBV27 and TRBJ1-1. CDR3 length: 17 residues. Germline-derived CDR1 and CDR2 are MNHEY and SMNVEV (reference sequence).

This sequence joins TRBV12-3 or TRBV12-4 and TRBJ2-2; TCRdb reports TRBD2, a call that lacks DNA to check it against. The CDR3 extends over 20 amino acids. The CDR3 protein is CASSSPLASGASGGTGELFF.

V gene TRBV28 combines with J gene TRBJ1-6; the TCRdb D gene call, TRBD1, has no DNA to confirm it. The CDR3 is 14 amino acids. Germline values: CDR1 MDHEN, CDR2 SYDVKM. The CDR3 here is CASTPRGARSPLHF.

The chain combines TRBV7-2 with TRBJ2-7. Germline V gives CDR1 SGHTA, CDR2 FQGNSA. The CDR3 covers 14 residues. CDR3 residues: CASSLFTSSNEQYF.

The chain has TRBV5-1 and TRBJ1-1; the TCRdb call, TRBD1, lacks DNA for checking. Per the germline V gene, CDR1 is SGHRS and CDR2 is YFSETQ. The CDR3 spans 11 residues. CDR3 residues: CASTQGTEAFF.

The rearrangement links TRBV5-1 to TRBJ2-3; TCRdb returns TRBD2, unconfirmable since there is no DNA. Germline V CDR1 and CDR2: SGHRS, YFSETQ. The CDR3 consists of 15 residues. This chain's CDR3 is CASSLSPGVTDTQYF.

CDR3 protein: CAWREWSATEAFF. This chain joins TRBV30 and TRBJ1-1. Germline-derived CDR1 and CDR2 are GTSNPN and SVGIG (reference sequence). The CDR3 extends over 13 amino acids.

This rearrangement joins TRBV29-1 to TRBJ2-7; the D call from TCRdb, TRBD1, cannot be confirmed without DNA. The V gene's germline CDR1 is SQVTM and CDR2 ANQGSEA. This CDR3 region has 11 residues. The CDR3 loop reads CSVEWGDEQYF.